These T cell receptor beta chains were read from a single sample in a study of blood T cell dynamics during melanoma immunotherapy. Repertoires were generated with immunoSEQ multiplex PCR, while TCRdb's copy carries only in-frame clones and drops some. The sample includes about 14,000 clones, more than 75% seen only once; the top ten take 6% to 7.5%. Sequencing used blood, obtained from a patient treated with checkpoint blockade. The receptors stem from a human donor with melanoma. Each CDR3 is given with its conserved first and last residue. Each record gives: J gene, clone size, D gene, V gene, CDR3 protein, CDR3 DNA. D genes are given only for firm matches. Clone size is shown for a subset of rows, as once, few, many or a class of expanded clone.

j_call: TRBJ2-5
clone_size: .
d_call: .
v_call: TRBV7-2
cdr3_aa: CASSLVRGGETQYF
cdr3_nt: TGTGCCAGCAGCTTAGTGCGGGGCGGGGAGACCCAGTACTTC

j_call: TRBJ1-5
clone_size: few
d_call: TRBD1
v_call: TRBV9
cdr3_aa: CASSVGSRTGGNNQPQHF
cdr3_nt: TGTGCCAGCAGCGTGGGTAGCCGGACAGGGGGAAACAATCAGCCCCAGCATTTT

j_call: TRBJ2-5
clone_size: .
d_call: .
v_call: TRBV5-1
cdr3_aa: CASSGEGETQYF
cdr3_nt: TGCGCCAGTTCAGGGGAAGGGGAGACCCAGTACTTC

j_call: TRBJ1-1
clone_size: .
d_call: .
v_call: TRBV14
cdr3_aa: CASSQDRLTEAFF
cdr3_nt: TGTGCCAGCAGCCAAGACAGGTTAACTGAAGCTTTCTTT

j_call: TRBJ1-1
clone_size: .
d_call: .
v_call: TRBV7-9
cdr3_aa: CASSLQASNTEAFF
cdr3_nt: TGTGCCAGCAGCTTACAGGCGTCGAACACTGAAGCTTTCTTT

j_call: TRBJ1-1
clone_size: .
d_call: TRBD1
v_call: TRBV5-4
cdr3_aa: CASSFNRGRNTEAFF
cdr3_nt: TGTGCCAGCAGCTTCAACAGGGGAAGAAACACTGAAGCTTTCTTT

j_call: TRBJ2-6
clone_size: .
d_call: .
v_call: TRBV2
cdr3_aa: CASSENSAGANVLTF
cdr3_nt: TGTGCCAGCAGTGAAAATTCGGCCGGGGCCAACGTCCTGACTTTC

j_call: TRBJ2-3
clone_size: .
d_call: TRBD1
v_call: TRBV10-3
cdr3_aa: CAISRNPGQGSDTQYF
cdr3_nt: TGTGCCATCAGCCGCAACCCGGGACAGGGGTCAGATACGCAGTATTTT

j_call: TRBJ2-5
clone_size: .
d_call: .
v_call: TRBV6-1
cdr3_aa: CASSEETQETQYF
cdr3_nt: TGTGCCAGCAGTGAAGAGACCCAAGAGACCCAGTACTTC

j_call: TRBJ2-3
clone_size: .
d_call: .
v_call: TRBV5-4
cdr3_aa: CASSNRGGTGGSTDTQYF
cdr3_nt: TGTGCCAGCAGCAACCGAGGGGGTACGGGGGGCAGCACAGATACGCAGTATTTT

j_call: TRBJ2-3
clone_size: .
d_call: .
v_call: TRBV5-1
cdr3_aa: CASSLEAPGTDTQYF
cdr3_nt: TGCGCCAGCAGCTTGGAAGCGCCCGGCACAGATACGCAGTATTTT

j_call: TRBJ2-2
clone_size: .
d_call: TRBD2
v_call: TRBV2
cdr3_aa: CASQRGASGELFF
cdr3_nt: TGTGCCAGCCAGCGGGGGGCCAGCGGGGAGCTGTTTTTT

j_call: TRBJ1-3
clone_size: few
d_call: .
v_call: TRBV7-2
cdr3_aa: CASSLAGAASLHF
cdr3_nt: TGTGCCAGCAGCTTAGCGGGGGCTGCCTCGCTCCATTTT

j_call: TRBJ2-1
clone_size: .
d_call: .
v_call: TRBV12-1
cdr3_aa: CASPGGLHNEQFF
cdr3_nt: TGTGCCAGCCCGGGGGGGCTGCACAATGAGCAGTTCTTC